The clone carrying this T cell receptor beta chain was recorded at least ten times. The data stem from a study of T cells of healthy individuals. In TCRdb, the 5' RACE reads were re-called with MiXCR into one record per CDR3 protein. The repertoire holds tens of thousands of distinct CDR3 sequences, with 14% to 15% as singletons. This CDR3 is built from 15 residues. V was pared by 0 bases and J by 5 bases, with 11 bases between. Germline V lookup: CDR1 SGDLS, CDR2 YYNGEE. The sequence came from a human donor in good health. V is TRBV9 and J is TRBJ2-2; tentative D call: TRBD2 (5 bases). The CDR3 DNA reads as TGTGCCAGCAGCGTAGTCCTAGCTGGGACCGGGGAGCTGTTTTTT. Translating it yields CASSVVLAGTGELFF. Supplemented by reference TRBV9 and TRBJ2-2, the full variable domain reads DSGVTQTPKHLITATGQRVTLRCSPRSGDLSVYWYQQSLDQGLQFLIQYYNGEERAKGNILERFSAQQFPDLHSELNLSSLELGDSALYFCASSVVLAGTGELFFGEGSRLTVL.